The source of this T cell receptor beta chain is a study of technical replicates of blood from several donors. V lost 3 bases and J 3 bases, leaving 12 bases between the germline ends. The V gene's germline CDR1 is GTSNPN and CDR2 SVGIG (reference sequence). This CDR3 has 13 amino acids. TCRdb's table, derived via immunoSEQ multiplex PCR, lists solely in-frame clones and lacks some. The table lists about 93,000 clones, roughly 96% of them singletons. The genes are TRBV30 and TRBJ2-7; D is undetermined. The TCR was taken from a human donor in good health. The sequencing input was T cells isolated from PBMCs. The CDR3 region has the DNA TGTGCCTGGAGCCCCCCAGGCGTCTACGAGCAGTACTTC. Its protein product is CAWSPPGVYEQYF.